The clone carrying this TCR beta chain was seen a single time. The antigen is undetermined. Trimming cost V 2 bases and J 5 bases, with 7 bases left between them. The CDR3 length is 12 residues. Germline V CDR1 and CDR2: MDHEN, SYDVKM. This sample was included in a study of T cells in localized non-small cell lung cancer. Broader study findings: Because only a single region of the tumor was sequenced, heterogeneity remains possible.

Here immunoSEQ multiplex PCR was the method, and the copy in TCRdb shows in-frame clones only, minus some. This sample yields around 130,000 clones, of which around 90% are seen a single time; about 1.5% belongs to the top ten. The sequence came from a female donor older than 55 with stage I lung adenocarcinoma. This specimen consisted of peripheral blood, obtained before any cancer treatment. The rearrangement uses TRBV28 and TRBJ2-7; D ambiguous. The CDR3 DNA reads as TGTGCCAGCAGTTTACCCCGAAACGAGCAGTACTTC. It is translated as CASSLPRNEQYF.